The 24 T cell receptor beta chains in this list originate from one sample, sequenced in a study of vaccination effects on CD4 cells after COVID-19. Antigens for these TCRs are unknown. It was after 10 days of culture that CD4+ T cells were isolated. Using immunoSEQ multiplex PCR, the repertoire was profiled, and TCRdb retains in-frame clones only, with some absent. The table has about 46,000 clones, 74% seen once. The sample here was CD4+ T cells from PBMCs cultured without peptide, taken before COVID-19 vaccination. These TCRs come from a human donor who had a prior SARS-CoV-2 infection.

The J gene is TRBJ2-3, the V gene TRBV24-1; TRBD1 matches 8 bases. V was clipped by 4 bases and J by 6 bases; unmatched bases: 11. The CDR3 length is 16 residues. Germline lookup yields CDR1 KGHDR and CDR2 SFDVKD. The CDR3 region is CATSDLTGEFSDTQYF. CDR3 bases: TGTGCCACCAGTGACCTGACAGGGGAGTTCTCGGATACGCAGTATTTT.

The V call is TRBV7-2, the J call TRBJ1-2, with D unclear. The CDR3 consists of 15 residues. V was trimmed by 2 bases and J by 3 bases, leaving 13 bases between them. Per germline, CDR1 SGHTA and CDR2 FQGNSA. Here the CDR3 DNA reads TGTGCCAGCAGCTTAAGGGCGGGGTCGCACTATGGCTACACCTTC. Amino acids: CASSLRAGSHYGYTF.

The rearrangement joins TRBV5-1 to TRBJ2-7; D remains ambiguous. V lost 0 bases and J 3 bases, leaving 7 bases between the germline ends. CDR3 length: 13 amino acids. CDR1 and CDR2 from the germline V gene are SGHRS and YFSETQ. CDR3 region: CASSLELVYEQYF. As DNA, the CDR3 is TGCGCCAGCAGCTTGGAGCTAGTCTACGAGCAGTACTTC.

This clone was detected once. The chain is built from TRBV5-1 and TRBJ1-3; D gene unclear. Germline V gene sequence: CDR1 SGHRS, CDR2 YFSETQ. This CDR3 contains 13 residues. Trimming removed 3 bases from V and 4 bases from J, with 8 bases in between. CDR3 residues: CASSYNTGNTIYF. Here the CDR3 DNA reads TGCGCCAGCAGCTATAATACGGGAAACACCATATATTTT.

Only a few counts were recorded for this clone. This chain links TRBV9 with TRBJ2-2; D is perhaps TRBD1 or TRBD2 (6 bases each). CDR3 length equals 15 residues. The germline CDR1 and CDR2 sequences are SGDLS and YYNGEE. Trimming pared 1 base from V and 11 bases from J, leaving 18 bases between. This CDR3 reads CASSVSSWGAGELFF. The CDR3 DNA sequence: TGTGCCAGCAGCGTATCATCGTGGGGGGCTGGAGAGCTGTTTTTT.

V gene TRBV11-3 combines with J gene TRBJ2-1; 9 bases are shared with TRBD2. Losses at the gene ends were 0 bases for V and 6 bases for J; bases not matched to a gene: 3. CDR3 length equals 15 residues. Germline lookup yields CDR1 SGHNT and CDR2 YENEEA. CDR3 nucleotides: TGTGCCAGCAGCTTAGATGGCGGGAGGGGCAATGAGCAGTTCTTC. Encoded protein: CASSLDGGRGNEQFF.

The chain employs TRBV6-6 and TRBJ1-5, with 9 nucleotides matching TRBD1. CDR1 MNHNY and CDR2 SVGAGI come from the germline V gene (reference sequence). The CDR3 contains 15 residues. J gave up 5 bases and V 7 bases, and 9 bases lay outside the gene matches. Here the CDR3 reads CASKDRGWSDQPQHF. Here the CDR3 DNA reads TGTGCCAGCAAGGACAGGGGTTGGAGTGATCAGCCCCAGCATTTT.

The CDR3 loop reads CASSFRQRDSPLHF. The CDR3 coding sequence is TGTGCCAGCAGTTTTCGACAGCGGGATTCACCCCTCCACTTT. The V and J genes are TRBV2 and TRBJ1-6; possible D gene TRBD1, 5 bases. The CDR3 is 14 amino acids. Deletions cut 5 bases from V and 8 bases from J, with 13 bases between. Germline V gene lookup returns CDR1 SNHLY and CDR2 FYNNEI.

This clone was seen only a few times. This chain links TRBV7-9 with TRBJ2-1; D is perhaps TRBD2 (5 bases). Between the trimmed V and J ends, which lost 5 bases and 1 base, there was a span of 18 bases. The CDR3 consists of 17 residues. Germline V CDR1 and CDR2: SEHNR, FQNEAQ (reference sequence). The CDR3 DNA follows: TGTGCCAGCAGCCCTGCTCCAGGCAGCGGTTCCTACAATGAGCAGTTCTTC. This translates into CASSPAPGSGSYNEQFF.

Only one count was recorded for this clone. This rearrangement joins TRBV2 to TRBJ2-7; D unresolved. Germline CDR1 SNHLY, CDR2 FYNNEI. Trimming took off 8 bases at V and 5 bases at J, with 16 bases between the two ends. The CDR3 is 13 amino acids. The CDR3 region is CASGPQLYDEQYF. Here the CDR3 DNA reads TGTGCCAGCGGCCCCCAACTATACGACGAGCAGTACTTC.

This chain connects TRBV6-4 to TRBJ1-2; tentatively, D is TRBD1 (6 bases). Germline assignment: CDR1 MRHNA and CDR2 SNTAGT. CDR3 length: 16 amino acids. The V end lost 1 base, the J end lost 1 base, and 13 bases lay between the germline ends. The CDR3 region is CASSDLVGGHNYGYTF. The CDR3 DNA follows: TGTGCCAGCAGTGACTTAGTGGGGGGGCATAACTATGGCTACACCTTC.

The chain carries TRBV24-1 and TRBJ2-2; 10 positions match TRBD1. Germline trimming cut 2 bases from V and 6 bases from J; bases unmatched to any gene: 5. The length of the CDR3 is 16 residues. CDR1 KGHDR and CDR2 SFDVKD come from the germline V gene. The CDR3 nucleotides are TGTGCCACCAGTGATTCTCGACAGGGGGCGGCCGGGGAGCTGTTTTTT. Translating it yields CATSDSRQGAAGELFF.

The chain has TRBV4-1 and TRBJ2-3, with D unresolved. The CDR3 has 15 residues. V lost 0 bases and J lost 8, with 15 bases in between. Germline-derived CDR1 and CDR2 are MGHRA and YSYEKL. The CDR3 spells CASSQDRWFVGTQYF. CDR3 DNA: TGCGCCAGCAGCCAAGATAGGTGGTTTGTGGGTACGCAGTATTTT.

The chain recombines TRBV19 with TRBJ1-6; D is unclear. This CDR3 is 16 amino acids long. The germline V and J ends were trimmed by 3 bases and 2 bases, with 11 bases remaining between them. Germline CDR1 reads LNHDA; CDR2 reads SQIVND (reference sequence). CDR3: CASSIVDGPYNSPLHF. DNA for the CDR3: TGTGCCAGTAGTATTGTCGACGGTCCCTATAATTCACCCCTCCACTTT. Together with reference TRBV19 and TRBJ1-6, the CDR3 gives the full variable domain: DGGITQSPKYLFRKEGQNVTLSCEQNLNHDAMYWYRQDPGQGLRLIYYSQIVNDFQKGDIAEGYSVSREKKESFPLTVTSAQKNPTAFYLCASSIVDGPYNSPLHFGNGTRLTVT.

V gene TRBV5-4 combines with J gene TRBJ2-5, with 7 bases matching TRBD2. CDR1 is SGHNT, CDR2 YYREEE, per germline (reference sequence). CDR3 length: 14 residues. V shed 0 bases, J shed 4 bases, and the junction held 3 bases outside the gene matches. The DNA for the CDR3 is TGTGCCAGCAGCTTGGGGCGGGAGCGAGAGACCCAGTACTTC. This translates into CASSLGRERETQYF.

This CDR3 reads CASSLWPSSYNEQFF. The CDR3 nucleotides read TGTGCCAGCAGCTTGTGGCCAAGCTCCTACAATGAGCAGTTCTTC. V is TRBV5-6 and J is TRBJ2-1; D not resolved. CDR1 and CDR2 (germline): SGHDT, YYEEEE. The CDR3 is made up of 15 amino acids. V shed 1 base and J shed 0 bases, with 8 bases lying between them.

The V call is TRBV21-1, the J call TRBJ1-2. TRBV21-1 has pseudogene status. CDR3 length: 16 amino acids. CDR3 region: CASSIQPTGARFGYTF. In DNA, the CDR3 is TGTGCCAGCAGCATACAGCCCACGGGTGCCCGGTTTGGCTACACCTTC.

The table lists this clone with a few counts. The CDR3 DNA is TGTGCCAGCAGCTTGAGTACTGTCCCCTACGAGCAGTACTTC. Encoded protein: CASSLSTVPYEQYF. V gene TRBV7-2 combines with J gene TRBJ2-7, with D unresolved. The CDR3 totals 14 residues. Trimming shortened V by 3 bases and J by 2 bases, and 11 bases separated the two germline ends. Germline V gene data show CDR1 as SGHTA and CDR2 as FQGNSA.

V is TRBV7-2 and J is TRBJ2-1; D perhaps matches TRBD2 (5 bases). CDR1 is SGHTA, CDR2 FQGNSA, per germline. The CDR3 is 14 residues long. Trimming took 3 bases from V and 0 from J, leaving 6 bases between them. This CDR3 reads CASSFDYSYNEQFF. The CDR3 DNA sequence: TGTGCCAGCAGCTTCGACTACTCCTACAATGAGCAGTTCTTC.

This clone was seen just once. This chain uses TRBV4-1 with TRBJ2-4; 11 nucleotides agree with TRBD2. J lost 1 base, V lost 0 bases, and 11 bases had no gene match. Looked up from germline, CDR1 is MGHRA and CDR2 is YSYEKL. This CDR3 is built from 20 residues. This CDR3 is CASSQDFRLAGPVAKNIQYF. The DNA of the CDR3 is TGCGCCAGCAGCCAAGACTTTCGACTAGCGGGGCCAGTGGCCAAAAACATTCAGTACTTC.

The genes are TRBV5-1 and TRBJ2-2, with D tentatively TRBD2 (6 bases). This CDR3 spans 15 amino acids. Trimming shortened V by 6 bases and J by 3 bases, and 15 bases separated the two germline ends. In germline, CDR1 is SGHRS, CDR2 YFSETQ. The CDR3 sequence: CASIGLPGDTGELFF. CDR3 bases: TGCGCCAGCATAGGACTACCCGGGGACACCGGGGAGCTGTTTTTT.

V gene TRBV3-1 (or the pseudogene TRBV3-2) combines with J gene TRBJ2-7, with D perhaps matching TRBD1 (5 bases). Germline V gene data show CDR1 as LGHDT and CDR2 as YNNKEL (reference sequence). CDR3 size: 13 residues. V shed 4 bases and J shed 7 bases, with 14 bases lying between them. The CDR3 is CASSRTGSAEQYF. The CDR3 nucleotides are TGTGCCAGCAGCCGAACAGGATCGGCGGAGCAGTACTTC.

The chain has TRBV24-1 and TRBJ1-5, with 7 bases that match TRBD1. Trimming removed 9 bases from V and 2 bases from J; junction bases left unmatched: 21. CDR1 and CDR2 (germline): KGHDR, SFDVKD. CDR3 length: 19 amino acids. The CDR3 protein is CATSTRPGQKLIGNQPQHF. In nucleotides, the CDR3 is TGTGCCACCTCAACCCGACCGGGACAGAAGTTAATAGGCAATCAGCCCCAGCATTTT.

The chain joins TRBV2 to TRBJ1-2; 12 nucleotides align to TRBD1. The V and J ends lost 7 bases and 4 bases, in that order; junction bases with no gene match: 13. Per the germline V gene, CDR1 is SNHLY and CDR2 is FYNNEI. CDR3 length: 17 amino acids. CDR3 region: CASNDGTGGILRYGYTF. CDR3 DNA sequence: TGTGCCAGCAATGATGGGACAGGGGGCATTTTGCGCTATGGCTACACCTTC.